These T cell receptor beta chains were read from a single sample in a study of PD-L1 blockade in urothelial cancer. Only in-frame clones appear in the TCRdb table, and some are missing; sequencing was by immunoSEQ multiplex PCR. The sample has tens of thousands of clones, roughly 84% seen once. The sequences come from PBMCs, collected around atezolizumab (anti-PD-L1) treatment. The receptors stem from a man aged 60 to 69 with urothelial cancer. Both conserved end residues are part of each CDR3. Fields, in order: clone size, D gene, V gene, J gene, CDR3 DNA, CDR3 protein. A D gene is named only where the DNA matches it firmly. Clone size appears in some rows only: once, few, many, or a class for an expanded clone.

clone_size: NA; d_call: TRBD1; v_call: TRBV5-1; j_call: TRBJ1-4; cdr3_nt: TGCGCCAGCAGCCGAGGGGGCTTAAGGGATGAAAAACTGTTTTTT; cdr3_aa: CASSRGGLRDEKLFF
clone_size: NA; d_call: TRBD2; v_call: TRBV7-8; j_call: TRBJ2-1; cdr3_nt: TGTGCCAGCAGCTTCTATAGCGGGAGGGCCTATGAGCAGTTCTTC; cdr3_aa: CASSFYSGRAYEQFF
clone_size: once; d_call: NA; v_call: TRBV25-1; j_call: TRBJ2-5; cdr3_nt: TGTGCCAGCAGTGTAGGGGTGAAGGGACTCCAAGGGGAGACCCAGTACTTC; cdr3_aa: CASSVGVKGLQGETQYF
clone_size: NA; d_call: TRBD2; v_call: TRBV28; j_call: TRBJ2-1; cdr3_nt: TGTGCCAGCAGTGGCGCCGGGGTAGCGGGAGGCCGGGAGCAGTTCTTC; cdr3_aa: CASSGAGVAGGREQFF
clone_size: NA; d_call: NA; v_call: TRBV7-3; j_call: TRBJ2-3; cdr3_nt: TGTGCCAGCAGCCCCCGCGGGGAGTGGGATACGCAGTATTTT; cdr3_aa: CASSPRGEWDTQYF
clone_size: once; d_call: NA; v_call: TRBV5-4; j_call: TRBJ2-5; cdr3_nt: TGTGCCAGCAGCTCCGGACTATACCAAGAGACCCAGTACTTC; cdr3_aa: CASSSGLYQETQYF
clone_size: NA; d_call: TRBD1; v_call: TRBV6-1; j_call: TRBJ1-2; cdr3_nt: TGTGCCAGCAGCCAGAACCACAGGGGGTACTATGGCTACACCTTC; cdr3_aa: CASSQNHRGYYGYTF
clone_size: NA; d_call: TRBD1; v_call: TRBV11-2; j_call: TRBJ1-1; cdr3_nt: TGTGCCAGCAGCTTAGTAGGGGGACAGGGCATGAACACTGAAGCTTTCTTT; cdr3_aa: CASSLVGGQGMNTEAFF
clone_size: NA; d_call: NA; v_call: TRBV6-5; j_call: TRBJ1-4; cdr3_nt: TGTGCCAGCAGTTATGGGGAAACTAGGAATAATGAAAAACTGTTTTTT; cdr3_aa: CASSYGETRNNEKLFF
clone_size: NA; d_call: NA; v_call: TRBV6-5; j_call: TRBJ1-4; cdr3_nt: TGTGCCAGCAGTCCCCCCGGGACACAGAATGAAAAACTGTTTTTT; cdr3_aa: CASSPPGTQNEKLFF
clone_size: once; d_call: TRBD1; v_call: TRBV4-1; j_call: TRBJ2-7; cdr3_nt: TGCGCCAGCAGCCAAGTGGTGACAGGGGGCTACGAGCAGTACTTC; cdr3_aa: CASSQVVTGGYEQYF
clone_size: few; d_call: NA; v_call: TRBV5-1; j_call: TRBJ2-1; cdr3_nt: TGCGCCAGCTCGAGGGGGAATGAGCAGTTCTTC; cdr3_aa: CASSRGNEQFF
clone_size: NA; d_call: TRBD2; v_call: TRBV19; j_call: TRBJ2-7; cdr3_nt: TGTGCCAGTAGTCGACGGACTAGCGGGAGTTCAGGGGCTTACGAGCAGTACTTC; cdr3_aa: CASSRRTSGSSGAYEQYF
clone_size: NA; d_call: TRBD2; v_call: TRBV9; j_call: TRBJ2-7; cdr3_nt: TGTGCCAGCAGCGGGGGACTAGCGGGGCCCTACGAGCAGTACTTC; cdr3_aa: CASSGGLAGPYEQYF
clone_size: NA; d_call: TRBD1; v_call: TRBV29-1; j_call: TRBJ1-6; cdr3_nt: TGCAGCGTTGAAGTTTACCGGACAGGGCTGAGCTCCTATAATTCACCCCTCCACTTT; cdr3_aa: CSVEVYRTGLSSYNSPLHF
clone_size: NA; d_call: TRBD1; v_call: TRBV27; j_call: TRBJ1-3; cdr3_nt: TGTGCCAGCAGTACGACAGGGAGGCGGAACACCATATATTTT; cdr3_aa: CASSTTGRRNTIYF
clone_size: NA; d_call: NA; v_call: TRBV5-1; j_call: TRBJ1-1; cdr3_nt: TGCGCCAGCAGTTGGAGGGTGGCGGCAAACACTGAAGCTTTCTTT; cdr3_aa: CASSWRVAANTEAFF
clone_size: few; d_call: TRBD1; v_call: TRBV30; j_call: TRBJ1-2; cdr3_nt: TGTGCCTGGAGTACAGGGGCCGGTAACTATGGCTACACCTTC; cdr3_aa: CAWSTGAGNYGYTF
clone_size: NA; d_call: TRBD1; v_call: TRBV13; j_call: TRBJ1-1; cdr3_nt: TGTGCCAGCAGCTTTGAGGGGGCGGTAGAAGCTTTCTTT; cdr3_aa: CASSFEGAVEAFF
clone_size: NA; d_call: NA; v_call: TRBV19; j_call: TRBJ1-6; cdr3_nt: TGTGCCAGTAGTATGGGGAGGACCTATAATTCACCCCTCCACTTT; cdr3_aa: CASSMGRTYNSPLHF
clone_size: once; d_call: NA; v_call: TRBV2; j_call: TRBJ2-3; cdr3_nt: TGTGCCAGCAGTCAAGAAGCGAACACAGATACGCAGTATTTT; cdr3_aa: CASSQEANTDTQYF
clone_size: NA; d_call: NA; v_call: TRBV7-2; j_call: TRBJ2-7; cdr3_nt: TGTGCCAGCAGCTACCCACGGTACGAGCAGTACTTC; cdr3_aa: CASSYPRYEQYF
clone_size: NA; d_call: TRBD2; v_call: TRBV29-1; j_call: TRBJ2-1; cdr3_nt: TGCAGCGTTGATACGGCGGGAGGGCCATCGCACAATGAGCAGTTCTTC; cdr3_aa: CSVDTAGGPSHNEQFF
clone_size: NA; d_call: NA; v_call: TRBV7-8; j_call: TRBJ1-5; cdr3_nt: TGTGCCAGCAGCTCCCCTGGAGGTCGAAGGTCCAAAAATCAGCCCCAGCATTTT; cdr3_aa: CASSSPGGRRSKNQPQHF
clone_size: NA; d_call: TRBD2; v_call: TRBV7-2; j_call: TRBJ2-2; cdr3_nt: TGTGCCAGCAGCTTAGAAGCGGGAGGGCGCACCGGGGAGCTGTTTTTT; cdr3_aa: CASSLEAGGRTGELFF
clone_size: NA; d_call: NA; v_call: TRBV20-1; j_call: TRBJ2-7; cdr3_nt: TGCAGTGCTAGAGTAGAATACGAGCAGTACTTC; cdr3_aa: CSARVEYEQYF
clone_size: few; d_call: NA; v_call: TRBV10-3; j_call: TRBJ2-1; cdr3_nt: TGTGCCATCAGTGAGCGCGGGACGTCGGACGAGCAGTTCTTC; cdr3_aa: CAISERGTSDEQFF
clone_size: NA; d_call: NA; v_call: TRBV30; j_call: TRBJ1-4; cdr3_nt: TGTGCCTGGACTTGGAGGGATAATGAAAAACTGTTTTTT; cdr3_aa: CAWTWRDNEKLFF
clone_size: once; d_call: TRBD2; v_call: TRBV5-4; j_call: TRBJ2-1; cdr3_nt: TGTGCCAGCAGCGGGGGACTAGGCGGTTGGGAGCAGTTCTTC; cdr3_aa: CASSGGLGGWEQFF
clone_size: NA; d_call: NA; v_call: TRBV6-5; j_call: TRBJ2-7; cdr3_nt: TGTGCCAGCAGTTCCGCCTACGAGCAGTACTTC; cdr3_aa: CASSSAYEQYF
clone_size: NA; d_call: NA; v_call: TRBV11-3; j_call: TRBJ1-1; cdr3_nt: TGTGCCAGCAGTAACCAGGACACTGAAGCTTTCTTT; cdr3_aa: CASSNQDTEAFF
clone_size: NA; d_call: NA; v_call: TRBV11-2; j_call: TRBJ1-4; cdr3_nt: TGTGCCAGCAGCTCAACACGGGGAGCGTCTGAAAAACTGTTTTTT; cdr3_aa: CASSSTRGASEKLFF
clone_size: NA; d_call: NA; v_call: TRBV7-9; j_call: TRBJ1-4; cdr3_nt: TGTGCCAGCAGCCTGCAGGGCAAGCTGTCGGCAACTAATGAAAAACTGTTTTTT; cdr3_aa: CASSLQGKLSATNEKLFF
clone_size: NA; d_call: NA; v_call: TRBV7-2; j_call: TRBJ1-2; cdr3_nt: TGTGCCAGCAGCTTAGCCCCCGAGGGAAGTGGCTACACCTTC; cdr3_aa: CASSLAPEGSGYTF
clone_size: NA; d_call: NA; v_call: TRBV12-2; j_call: TRBJ1-5; cdr3_nt: TGTGCAAGTCGCTTAGAGGGGACACAATTGAGCGTGGGTGGCAATCAGCCCCAGCATTTT; cdr3_aa: CASRLEGTQLSVGGNQPQHF
clone_size: NA; d_call: NA; v_call: TRBV6-4; j_call: TRBJ1-5; cdr3_nt: TGTGCCAGCAGCGCTAGTGCCAGGGAGGATCAGCCCCAGCATTTT; cdr3_aa: CASSASAREDQPQHF
clone_size: NA; d_call: NA; v_call: TRBV20-1; j_call: TRBJ2-7; cdr3_nt: TGCAGTGCTAGTACTGGCTACGAGCAGTACTTC; cdr3_aa: CSASTGYEQYF
clone_size: NA; d_call: NA; v_call: TRBV5-4; j_call: TRBJ1-1; cdr3_nt: TGTGCCAGCAGCTTGGACCTGGGGAGGGTCACTGAAGCTTTCTTT; cdr3_aa: CASSLDLGRVTEAFF
clone_size: NA; d_call: TRBD1; v_call: TRBV9; j_call: TRBJ1-2; cdr3_nt: TGTGCCAGCAGCGTCCCCAATGGGACAGGGTTTTATGGCTACACCTTC; cdr3_aa: CASSVPNGTGFYGYTF
clone_size: NA; d_call: NA; v_call: TRBV29-1; j_call: TRBJ1-1; cdr3_nt: TGCAGCGTTGAATATACTCTGAACACTGAAGCTTTCTTT; cdr3_aa: CSVEYTLNTEAFF